This T cell receptor beta chain was captured in a study of cytomegalovirus exposure and HLA in healthy donors. As concerns this clone: The antigen is not known.

Whole-study results and caveats: The dataset shows that most TCR sequences were rare, while some public TCRs occurred in many donors. A later analysis associated 16,000 or so TCR beta sequences with HLA alleles at a 0.05 false discovery rate. Looking again later, the authors saw that most CMV-associated TCR beta chains seemed HLA-restricted.

The CDR3 covers 15 residues. The V gene lost 5 bases and the J gene lost 2 bases, with 16 bases spanning the gap. Germline-derived CDR1 and CDR2 are MDHEN and SYDVKM. With 60 Vbeta and 13 Jbeta primers, the PCR was carried out. Sequenced by immunoSEQ multiplex PCR; TCRdb stores in-frame clones only, minus some. The table lists about 55,000 clones. The rearrangement links TRBV28 to TRBJ2-7; possibly TRBD2 for D (5 bases). This TCR was sampled from a man aged 45-65 years in good health and CMV-seropositive. Sample: PBMCs. The CDR3 loop is CASSPRSPGAYEQYF. The CDR3 DNA reads as TGTGCCAGCAGTCCAAGGTCCCCCGGGGCCTACGAGCAGTACTTC.